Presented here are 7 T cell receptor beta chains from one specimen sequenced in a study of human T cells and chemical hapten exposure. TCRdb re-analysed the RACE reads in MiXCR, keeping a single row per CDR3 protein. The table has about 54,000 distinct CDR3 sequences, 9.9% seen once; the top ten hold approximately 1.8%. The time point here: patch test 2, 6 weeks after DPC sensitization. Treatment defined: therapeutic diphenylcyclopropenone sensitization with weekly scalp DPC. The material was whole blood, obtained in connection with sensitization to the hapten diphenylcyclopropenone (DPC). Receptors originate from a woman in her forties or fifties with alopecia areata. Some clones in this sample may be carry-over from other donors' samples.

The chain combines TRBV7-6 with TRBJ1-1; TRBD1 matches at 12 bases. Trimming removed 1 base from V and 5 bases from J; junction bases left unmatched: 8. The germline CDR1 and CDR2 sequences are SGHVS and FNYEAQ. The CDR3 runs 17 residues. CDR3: CASSLVGGQGADTEAFF. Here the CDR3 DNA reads TGTGCCAGCAGCTTAGTAGGGGGACAGGGGGCCGATACTGAAGCTTTCTTT.

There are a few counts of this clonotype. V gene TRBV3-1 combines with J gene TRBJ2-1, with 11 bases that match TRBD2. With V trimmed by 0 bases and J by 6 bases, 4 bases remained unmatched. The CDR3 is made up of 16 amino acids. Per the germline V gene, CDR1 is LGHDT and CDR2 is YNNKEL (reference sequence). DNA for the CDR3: TGTGCCAGCAGCCAAGATATAGCGGGGGGGTCCAATGAGCAGTTCTTC. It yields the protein CASSQDIAGGSNEQFF.

The DNA for the CDR3 is TGTGCCAGCAGTTACGACAGGGGTCGGCAAGAGACCCAGTACTTC. As protein: CASSYDRGRQETQYF. This rearrangement joins TRBV6-5 to TRBJ2-5, with 8 bases identical to TRBD1. V lost 2 bases to trimming and J lost 2 bases; unmatched junction nucleotides: 4. This CDR3 spans 15 amino acids. The germline V gene has CDR1 MNHEY and CDR2 SVGAGI.

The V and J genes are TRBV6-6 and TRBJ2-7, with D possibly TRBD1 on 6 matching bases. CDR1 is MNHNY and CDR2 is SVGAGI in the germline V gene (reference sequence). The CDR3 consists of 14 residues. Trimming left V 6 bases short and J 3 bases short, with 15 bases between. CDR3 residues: CASRPTGQGYEQYF. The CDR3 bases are TGTGCCAGCAGGCCTACAGGGCAGGGCTACGAGCAGTACTTC.

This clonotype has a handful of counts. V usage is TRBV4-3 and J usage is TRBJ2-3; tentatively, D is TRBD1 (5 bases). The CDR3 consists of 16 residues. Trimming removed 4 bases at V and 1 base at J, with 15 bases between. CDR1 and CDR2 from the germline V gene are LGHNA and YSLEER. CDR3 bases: TGCGCCAGCAGCCGTGGGGATGCCAGGGGCACAGATACGCAGTATTTT. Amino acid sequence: CASSRGDARGTDTQYF.

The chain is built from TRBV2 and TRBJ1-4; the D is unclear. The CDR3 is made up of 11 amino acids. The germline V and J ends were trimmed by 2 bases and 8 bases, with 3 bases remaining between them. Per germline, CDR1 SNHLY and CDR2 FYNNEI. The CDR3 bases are TGTGCCAGCAGTGAATGGGAAAAACTGTTTTTT. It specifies CASSEWEKLFF.

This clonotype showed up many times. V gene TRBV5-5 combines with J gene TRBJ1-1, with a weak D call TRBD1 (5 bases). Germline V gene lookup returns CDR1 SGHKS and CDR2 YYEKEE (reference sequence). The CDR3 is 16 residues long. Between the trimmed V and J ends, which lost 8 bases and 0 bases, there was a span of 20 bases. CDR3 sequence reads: CASLQGDRLMNTEAFF. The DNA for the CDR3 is TGTGCCAGTTTGCAGGGAGACCGTCTCATGAACACTGAAGCTTTCTTT.